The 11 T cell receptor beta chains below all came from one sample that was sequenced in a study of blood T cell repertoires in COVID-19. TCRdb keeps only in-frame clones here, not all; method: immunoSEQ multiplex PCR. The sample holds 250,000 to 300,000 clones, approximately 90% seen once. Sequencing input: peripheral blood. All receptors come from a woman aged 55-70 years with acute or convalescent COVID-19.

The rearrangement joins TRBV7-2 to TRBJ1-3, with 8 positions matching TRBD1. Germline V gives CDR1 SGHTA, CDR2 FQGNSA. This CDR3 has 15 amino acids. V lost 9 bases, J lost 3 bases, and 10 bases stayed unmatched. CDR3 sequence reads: CASQVDRVIGNTIYF. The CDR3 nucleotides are TGTGCCAGTCAGGTGGACAGGGTGATTGGAAACACCATATATTTT.

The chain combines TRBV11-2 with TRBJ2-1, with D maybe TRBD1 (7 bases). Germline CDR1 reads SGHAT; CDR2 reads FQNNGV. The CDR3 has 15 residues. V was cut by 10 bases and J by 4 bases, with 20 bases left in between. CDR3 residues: CATGGGGQFYNEQFF. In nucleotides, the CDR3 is TGTGCCACCGGAGGGGGCGGGCAGTTTTACAATGAGCAGTTCTTC.

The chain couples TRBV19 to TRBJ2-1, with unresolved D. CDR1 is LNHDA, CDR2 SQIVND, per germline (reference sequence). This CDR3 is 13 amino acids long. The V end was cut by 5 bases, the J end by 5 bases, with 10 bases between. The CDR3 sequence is CASSRSGNNEQFF. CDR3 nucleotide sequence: TGTGCCAGTAGTCGTTCAGGTAACAATGAGCAGTTCTTC.

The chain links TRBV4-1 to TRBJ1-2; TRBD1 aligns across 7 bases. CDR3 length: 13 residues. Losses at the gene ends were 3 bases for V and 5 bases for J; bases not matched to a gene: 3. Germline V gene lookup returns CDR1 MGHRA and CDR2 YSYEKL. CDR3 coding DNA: TGCGCCAGCAGCCACGGGACAGAATATGGCTACACCTTC. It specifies CASSHGTEYGYTF.

The CDR3 DNA reads as TGCGCCAGCAGCCCCCAGACTAGCGGGGGCGAGCAGTACTTC. Translation gives CASSPQTSGGEQYF. V and J are TRBV5-1 and TRBJ2-7; 12 nucleotides agree with TRBD2. In germline, CDR1 is SGHRS, CDR2 YFSETQ. This CDR3 spans 14 amino acids. The V segment lost 4 bases and the J segment 6 bases; nucleotides outside the gene matches: 5. Looking up the rest from reference TRBV5-1 and TRBJ2-7 gives the full variable domain: KAGVTQTPRYLIKTRGQQVTLSCSPISGHRSVSWYQQTPGQGLQFLFEYFSETQRNKGNFPGRFSGRQFSNSRSEMNVSTLELGDSALYLCASSPQTSGGEQYFGPGTRLTVT.

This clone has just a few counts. The CDR3 DNA sequence: TGTGCCTGGAGGTCTAGCGGGAGACGCACAGATACGCAGTATTTT. It is translated as CAWRSSGRRTDTQYF. The rearrangement uses TRBV30 and TRBJ2-3, with TRBD2 matching 10 bases. The CDR3 extends over 15 amino acids. Germline assignment: CDR1 GTSNPN and CDR2 SVGIG (reference sequence). Unmatched junction bases numbered 4, after V lost 3 bases and J lost 1 base.

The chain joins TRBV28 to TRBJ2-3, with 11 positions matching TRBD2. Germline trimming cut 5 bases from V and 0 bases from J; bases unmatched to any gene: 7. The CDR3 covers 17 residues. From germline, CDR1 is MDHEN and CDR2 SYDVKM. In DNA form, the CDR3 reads TGTGCCAGCAGTCCACTAGCGGGAGTCCAAAGCACAGATACGCAGTATTTT. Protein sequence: CASSPLAGVQSTDTQYF.

The CDR3 here is CASSYTSTNEKLFF. CDR3 bases: TGCGCCAGCAGCTACACATCAACTAATGAAAAACTGTTTTTT. This chain links TRBV4-1 with TRBJ1-4, with D hard to call. Trimming shortened V by 5 bases and J by 0 bases, and 7 bases separated the two germline ends. The CDR3 consists of 14 residues. The germline V gene encodes CDR1 MGHRA and CDR2 YSYEKL.

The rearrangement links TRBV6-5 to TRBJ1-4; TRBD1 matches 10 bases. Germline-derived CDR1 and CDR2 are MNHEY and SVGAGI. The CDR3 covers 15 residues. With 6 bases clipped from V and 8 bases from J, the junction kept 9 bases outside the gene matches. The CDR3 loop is CASSPGTGVREKLFF. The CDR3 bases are TGTGCCAGCAGCCCCGGGACAGGGGTACGCGAAAAACTGTTTTTT.

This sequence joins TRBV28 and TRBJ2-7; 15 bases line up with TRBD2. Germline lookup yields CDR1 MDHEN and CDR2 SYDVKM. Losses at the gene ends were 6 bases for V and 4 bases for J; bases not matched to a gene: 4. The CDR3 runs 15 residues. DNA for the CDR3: TGTGCCAGCAGCCCCGGGACTAGCGGGAGGTACGAGCAGTACTTC. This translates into CASSPGTSGRYEQYF.

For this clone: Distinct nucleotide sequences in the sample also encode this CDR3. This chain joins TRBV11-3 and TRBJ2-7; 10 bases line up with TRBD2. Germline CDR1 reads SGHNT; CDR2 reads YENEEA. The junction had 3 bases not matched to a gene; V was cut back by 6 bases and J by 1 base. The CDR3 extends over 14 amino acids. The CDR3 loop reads CASSRTSGSYEQYF. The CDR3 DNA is TGTGCCAGCAGTAGGACTAGCGGATCCTACGAGCAGTACTTC.